The text below deals with one TCR beta chain. Original processing methods: Estimates of nucleated cell counts were drawn from the amplification of reference gene primers. The table came from immunoSEQ multiplex PCR; TCRdb's copy has only in-frame clones and leaves some out. V and J calls and clone size follow that table, whereas D and trimming were derived from the DNA. The sample consists of roughly 250,000 clones, 80% to 95% of them appearing once. Germline CDR1 reads ENHRY; CDR2 reads SYGVKD. V lost 2 bases and J lost 0; bases outside the gene matches: 6. The CDR3 runs to 18 residues. The record originates from a study of blood T cell repertoires in COVID-19. Study as a whole: The study drew acute and convalescent COVID-19 samples from the United States, Italy and Spain.

The Seattle patients joined while their infection was active and were tracked longitudinally afterward. The chain couples TRBV10-3 to TRBJ1-6; 8 bases fit TRBD1. The specimen sequenced was peripheral blood. The source is a man aged 30 to 39 with COVID-19, enrolled during active disease. The CDR3 here is CAISEGQGRSSYNSPLHF. The DNA of the CDR3 is TGTGCCATCAGTGAGGGACAGGGCCGGAGCTCCTATAATTCACCCCTCCACTTT.